Below, one T cell receptor beta chain is given with its context. Its antigen is still unknown. Researchers reported that TCR beta cDNA libraries carried unique molecular identifiers. TCRdb reprocessed the PCR reads with MiXCR, giving one entry per CDR3 protein. The sample holds hundreds of thousands of distinct CDR3 sequences, around 60% seen once. These data are taken from a study of post-analysis software for immune sequencing data. Whole-study findings and limits: About five TRBV segments appeared more often in patients than in controls, and TRBV5-6, TRBV5-1 and TRBV20-1 were among these. Significantly decreased normalized Chao1 diversity was recorded for multiple sclerosis patients relative to controls.

Trimming left V 4 bases short and J 0 bases short, with 13 bases between. This CDR3 has 16 residues. From germline, CDR1 is LGHDT and CDR2 YNNKEL (reference sequence). Source material: blood. The gene calls are TRBV3-1 and TRBJ2-4; a weak D match, TRBD1 (5 bases). This sequence originates from a girl between 2 and 10 years old with multiple sclerosis. The CDR3 is CASSPRQTLAKNIQYF. CDR3 DNA: TGTGCCAGCAGCCCTCGACAGACATTAGCCAAAAACATTCAGTACTTC.